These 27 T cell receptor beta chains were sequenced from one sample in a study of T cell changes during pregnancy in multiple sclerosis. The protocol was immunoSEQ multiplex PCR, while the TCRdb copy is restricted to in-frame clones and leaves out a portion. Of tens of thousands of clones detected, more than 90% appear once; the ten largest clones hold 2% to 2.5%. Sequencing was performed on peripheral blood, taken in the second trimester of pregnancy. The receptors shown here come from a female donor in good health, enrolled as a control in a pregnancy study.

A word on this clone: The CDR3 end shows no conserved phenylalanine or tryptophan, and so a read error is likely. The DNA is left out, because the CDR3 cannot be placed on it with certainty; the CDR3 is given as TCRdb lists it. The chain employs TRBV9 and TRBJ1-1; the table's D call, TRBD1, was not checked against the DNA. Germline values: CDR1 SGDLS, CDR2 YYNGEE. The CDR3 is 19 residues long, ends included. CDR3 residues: CASSVAGTGQGPNTEAVPR.

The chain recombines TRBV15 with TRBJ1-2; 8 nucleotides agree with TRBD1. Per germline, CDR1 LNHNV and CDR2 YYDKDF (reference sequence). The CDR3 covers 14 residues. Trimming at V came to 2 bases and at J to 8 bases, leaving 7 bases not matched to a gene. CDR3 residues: CATSRPTGEGGYTF. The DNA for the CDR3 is TGTGCCACCAGCAGACCGACAGGGGAAGGCGGCTACACCTTC.

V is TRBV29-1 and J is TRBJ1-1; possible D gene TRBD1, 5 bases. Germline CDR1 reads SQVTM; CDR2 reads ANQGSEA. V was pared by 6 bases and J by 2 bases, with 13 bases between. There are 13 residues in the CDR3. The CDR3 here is CSVERGVNTEAFF. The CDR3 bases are TGCAGCGTCGAACGGGGGGTAAACACTGAAGCTTTCTTT.

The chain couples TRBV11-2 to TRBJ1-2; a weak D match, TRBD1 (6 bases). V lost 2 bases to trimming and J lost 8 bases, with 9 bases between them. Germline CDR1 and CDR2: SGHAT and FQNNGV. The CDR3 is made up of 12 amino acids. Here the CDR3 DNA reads TGTGCCAGCAGCTTAAGCGGGGGCGGCTACACCTTC. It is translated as CASSLSGGGYTF.

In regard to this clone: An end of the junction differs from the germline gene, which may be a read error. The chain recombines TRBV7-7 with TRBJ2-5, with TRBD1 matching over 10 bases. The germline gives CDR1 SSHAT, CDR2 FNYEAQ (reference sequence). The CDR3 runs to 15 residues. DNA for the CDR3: TGTGCTAGCAGCTTAGGGACAGGGGATCAAGAGACCCAGTACTTC. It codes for CASSLGTGDQETQYF.

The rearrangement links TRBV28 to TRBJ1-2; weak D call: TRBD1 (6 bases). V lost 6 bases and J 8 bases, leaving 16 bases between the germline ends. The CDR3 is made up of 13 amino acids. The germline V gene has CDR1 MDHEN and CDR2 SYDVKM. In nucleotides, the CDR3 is TGTGCCAGCAGCCGGCCCAGGGGCGACGGCTACACCTTC. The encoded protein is CASSRPRGDGYTF.

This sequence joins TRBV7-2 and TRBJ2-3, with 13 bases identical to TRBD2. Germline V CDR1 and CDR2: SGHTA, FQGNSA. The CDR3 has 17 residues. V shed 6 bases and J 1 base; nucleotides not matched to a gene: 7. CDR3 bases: TGTGCCAGCAGTTGGACTAGCGGGGGAGCAGGCACAGATACGCAGTATTTT. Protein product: CASSWTSGGAGTDTQYF.

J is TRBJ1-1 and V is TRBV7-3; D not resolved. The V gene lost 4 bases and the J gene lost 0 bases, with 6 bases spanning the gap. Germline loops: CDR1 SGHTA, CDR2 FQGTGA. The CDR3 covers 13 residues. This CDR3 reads CASSSGLNTEAFF. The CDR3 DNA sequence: TGTGCCAGCAGCTCGGGATTGAACACTGAAGCTTTCTTT.

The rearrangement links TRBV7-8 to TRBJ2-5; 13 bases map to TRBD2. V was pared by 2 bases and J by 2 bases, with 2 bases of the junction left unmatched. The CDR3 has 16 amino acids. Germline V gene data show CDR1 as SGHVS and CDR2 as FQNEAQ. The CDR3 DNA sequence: TGTGCCAGCAGCTTACCGGGACTAGCGGGGCAAGAGACCCAGTACTTC. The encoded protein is CASSLPGLAGQETQYF.

This CDR3 is CASSSWAGNTIYF. The CDR3 bases are TGTGCCAGCAGCTCGTGGGCGGGAAACACCATATATTTT. V is TRBV7-2 and J is TRBJ1-3; unclear D gene. This CDR3 is built from 13 residues. V gave up 4 bases and J gave up 4 bases, with 8 bases separating them. Germline values: CDR1 SGHTA, CDR2 FQGNSA. Full variable domain (remainder filled in from reference TRBV7-2 and TRBJ1-3): GAGVSQSPSNKVTEKGKDVELRCDPISGHTALYWYRQSLGQGLEFLIYFQGNSAPDKSGLPSDRFSAERTGGSVSTLTIQRTQQEDSAVYLCASSSWAGNTIYFGEGSWLTVV.

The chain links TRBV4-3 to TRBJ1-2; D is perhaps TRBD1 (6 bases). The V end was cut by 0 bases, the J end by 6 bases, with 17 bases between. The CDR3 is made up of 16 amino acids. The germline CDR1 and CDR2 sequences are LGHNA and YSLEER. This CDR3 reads CASSQDYTGTVHGYTF. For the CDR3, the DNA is TGCGCCAGCAGCCAAGATTATACAGGGACGGTACATGGCTACACCTTC.

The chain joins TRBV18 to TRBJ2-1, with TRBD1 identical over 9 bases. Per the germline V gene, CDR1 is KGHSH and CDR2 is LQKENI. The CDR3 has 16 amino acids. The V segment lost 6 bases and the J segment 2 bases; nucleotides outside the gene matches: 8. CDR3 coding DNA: TGTGCCAGCTCCCGTCTGGACAGGGGAACCTACAATGAGCAGTTCTTC. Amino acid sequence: CASSRLDRGTYNEQFF.

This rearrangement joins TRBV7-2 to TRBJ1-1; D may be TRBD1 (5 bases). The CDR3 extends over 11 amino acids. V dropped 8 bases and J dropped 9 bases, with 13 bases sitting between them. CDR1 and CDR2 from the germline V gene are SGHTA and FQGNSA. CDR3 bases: TGTGCCAGCGGGGTGGGGCAGCAAGCTTTCTTT. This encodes CASGVGQQAFF.

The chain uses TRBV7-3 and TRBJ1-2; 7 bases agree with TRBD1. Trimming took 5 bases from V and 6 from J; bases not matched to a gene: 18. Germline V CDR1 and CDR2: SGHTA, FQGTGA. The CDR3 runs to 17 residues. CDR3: CASSVGPSQGDGHGYTF. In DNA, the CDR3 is TGTGCCAGCAGCGTAGGACCCTCGCAGGGGGACGGTCATGGCTACACCTTC.

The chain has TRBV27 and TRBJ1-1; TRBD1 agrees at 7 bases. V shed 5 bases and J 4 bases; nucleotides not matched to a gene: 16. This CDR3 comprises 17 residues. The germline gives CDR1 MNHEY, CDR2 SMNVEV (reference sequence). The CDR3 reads CASSLGTDKRWGTEAFF. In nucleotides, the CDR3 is TGTGCCAGCAGTCTCGGGACAGATAAGAGATGGGGCACTGAAGCTTTCTTT.

This chain's CDR3 is CASSLRTTVYNEQFF. The CDR3 DNA is TGTGCCAGCAGCCTACGAACGACTGTATACAATGAGCAGTTCTTC. The gene calls are TRBV5-4 and TRBJ2-1; D unresolved. CDR1 and CDR2 (germline): SGHNT, YYREEE (reference sequence). This CDR3 spans 15 amino acids. V was shortened by 4 bases and J by 4 bases, with 15 bases between the two germline ends.

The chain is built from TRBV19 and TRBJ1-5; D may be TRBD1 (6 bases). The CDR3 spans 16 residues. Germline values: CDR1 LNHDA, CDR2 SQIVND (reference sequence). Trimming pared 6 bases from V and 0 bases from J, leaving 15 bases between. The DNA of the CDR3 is TGTGCCAGTAGAACCTCCCGACAGGCTAGCAATCAGCCCCAGCATTTT. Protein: CASRTSRQASNQPQHF.

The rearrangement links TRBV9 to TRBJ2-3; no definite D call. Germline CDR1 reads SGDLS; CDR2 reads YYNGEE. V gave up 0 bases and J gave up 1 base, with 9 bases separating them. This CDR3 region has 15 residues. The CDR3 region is CASSVESARTDTQYF. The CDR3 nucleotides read TGTGCCAGCAGCGTAGAGAGCGCCCGCACAGATACGCAGTATTTT.

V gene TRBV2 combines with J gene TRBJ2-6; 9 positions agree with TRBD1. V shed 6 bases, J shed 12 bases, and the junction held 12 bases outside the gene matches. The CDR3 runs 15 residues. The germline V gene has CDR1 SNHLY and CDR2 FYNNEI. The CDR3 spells CASSAKTGGMFVLTF. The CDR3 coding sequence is TGTGCCAGCAGCGCTAAGACAGGGGGAATGTTCGTCCTGACTTTC.

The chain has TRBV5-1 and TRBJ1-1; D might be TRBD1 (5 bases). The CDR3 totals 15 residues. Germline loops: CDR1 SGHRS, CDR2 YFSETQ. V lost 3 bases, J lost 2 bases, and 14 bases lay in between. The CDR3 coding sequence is TGCGCCAGCAGCTCCCCCGGGGGACTAAACACTGAAGCTTTCTTT. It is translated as CASSSPGGLNTEAFF. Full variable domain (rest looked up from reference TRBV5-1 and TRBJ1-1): KAGVTQTPRYLIKTRGQQVTLSCSPISGHRSVSWYQQTPGQGLQFLFEYFSETQRNKGNFPGRFSGRQFSNSRSEMNVSTLELGDSALYLCASSSPGGLNTEAFFGQGTRLTVV.

Written as DNA, the CDR3 is TGTGCCAGCAGTGAGCAGAAGCGTTTACAAAGTCGGGCCAACGTCCTGACTTTC. Protein: CASSEQKRLQSRANVLTF. The J gene is TRBJ2-6, the V gene TRBV6-7, with unresolved D. TRBV6-7 is marked as an open reading frame, function uncertain. The CDR3 consists of 18 residues. The V end was cut by 5 bases, the J end by 5 bases, with 22 bases between.

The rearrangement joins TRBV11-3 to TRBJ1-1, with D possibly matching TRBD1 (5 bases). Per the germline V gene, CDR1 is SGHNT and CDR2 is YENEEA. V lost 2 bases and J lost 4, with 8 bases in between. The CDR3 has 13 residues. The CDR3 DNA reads TGTGCCAGCAGCTTATCGGGGGGCACTGAAGCTTTCTTT. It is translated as CASSLSGGTEAFF.

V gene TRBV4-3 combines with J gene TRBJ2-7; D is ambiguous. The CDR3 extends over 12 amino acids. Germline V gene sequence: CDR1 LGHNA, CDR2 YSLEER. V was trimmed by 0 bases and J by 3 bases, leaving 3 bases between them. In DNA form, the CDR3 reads TGCGCCAGCAGCCAAGACGGCTACGAGCAGTACTTC. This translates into CASSQDGYEQYF.

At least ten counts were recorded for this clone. CDR3 in amino acids: CASSQWRGEKLFF. The CDR3 coding sequence is TGCGCCAGCAGCCAATGGAGGGGTGAAAAACTGTTTTTT. The chain links TRBV4-1 to TRBJ1-4; perhaps TRBD1 as D (5 bases). V was shortened by 2 bases and J by 7 bases, with 8 bases between the two germline ends. Germline V gene data show CDR1 as MGHRA and CDR2 as YSYEKL. The CDR3 is 13 residues long.

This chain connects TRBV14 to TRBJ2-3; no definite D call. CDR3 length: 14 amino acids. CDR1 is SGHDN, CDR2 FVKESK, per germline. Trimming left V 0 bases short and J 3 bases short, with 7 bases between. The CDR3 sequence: CASSQESFTDTQYF. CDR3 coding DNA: TGTGCCAGCAGCCAAGAATCATTTACAGATACGCAGTATTTT.

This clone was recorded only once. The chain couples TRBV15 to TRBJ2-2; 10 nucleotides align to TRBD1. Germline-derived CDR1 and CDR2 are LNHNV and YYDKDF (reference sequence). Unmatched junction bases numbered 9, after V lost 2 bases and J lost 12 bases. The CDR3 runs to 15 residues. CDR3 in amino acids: CATSRKPGQGRKLFF. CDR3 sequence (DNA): TGTGCCACCAGCAGAAAACCGGGACAGGGGAGAAAGCTGTTTTTT.

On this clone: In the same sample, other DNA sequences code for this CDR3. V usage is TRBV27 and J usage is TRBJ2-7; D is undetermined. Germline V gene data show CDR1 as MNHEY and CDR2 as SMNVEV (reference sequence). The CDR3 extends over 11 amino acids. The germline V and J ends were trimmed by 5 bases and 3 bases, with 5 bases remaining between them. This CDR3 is CASSSNYEQYF. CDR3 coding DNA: TGTGCCAGCAGTAGCAACTACGAGCAGTACTTC.